The next 7 T cell receptor beta chains were all read from a single sample in a study of T cells after yellow fever vaccination. TCRdb redid the calling of the 5' RACE reads with MiXCR, one entry per CDR3 protein. The profile shows more than 90,000 distinct CDR3 sequences, around 6.7% of them singletons. This sample comprised CD4+ T cells sorted from PBMCs, obtained around 45 days after the first yellow fever vaccination. These receptors came from a man aged 18 to 29 who received the YFV17D yellow fever vaccine.

This clonotype was recorded only once. The junction and the germline gene differ at one end; a read error may be behind it. This chain joins TRBV5-1 and TRBJ1-1, with 7 bases identical to TRBD1. The CDR3 spans 14 residues. Germline CDR1 is SGHRS and CDR2 is YFSETQ. This chain's CDR3 is CAISLGQPNTEAFF. CDR3 nucleotide sequence: TGCGCCATCAGCTTGGGACAGCCCAACACTGAAGCTTTCTTT.

In this sample, this clonotype turned up many times. V usage is TRBV9 and J usage is TRBJ2-1; 8 bases align to TRBD2. Losses at the gene ends were 4 bases for V and 4 bases for J; bases not matched to a gene: 7. Per the germline V gene, CDR1 is SGDLS and CDR2 is YYNGEE. There are 15 residues in the CDR3. The CDR3 is CASSLRGGQYNEQFF. The CDR3 coding sequence is TGTGCCAGCAGCCTCCGGGGGGGGCAGTACAATGAGCAGTTCTTC. The entire variable domain, with the rest obtained from reference TRBV9 and TRBJ2-1, is as follows: DSGVTQTPKHLITATGQRVTLRCSPRSGDLSVYWYQQSLDQGLQFLIQYYNGEERAKGNILERFSAQQFPDLHSELNLSSLELGDSALYFCASSLRGGQYNEQFFGPGTRLTVL.

The rearrangement joins TRBV5-1 to TRBJ2-7; 7 nucleotides agree with TRBD2. Germline lookup yields CDR1 SGHRS and CDR2 YFSETQ. The CDR3 spans 15 residues. V shed 6 bases and J 2 bases; nucleotides not matched to a gene: 11. The CDR3 DNA reads as TGCGCCAGCACCCCCGGGGGGTTCGGTACCTACGAGCAGTACTTC. As protein: CASTPGGFGTYEQYF. Variable domain in full (rest from reference TRBV5-1 and TRBJ2-7): KAGVTQTPRYLIKTRGQQVTLSCSPISGHRSVSWYQQTPGQGLQFLFEYFSETQRNKGNFPGRFSGRQFSNSRSEMNVSTLELGDSALYLCASTPGGFGTYEQYFGPGTRLTVT.

This clonotype has at least ten counts. This chain joins TRBV20-1 and TRBJ2-6; no reliable D call. Per the germline V gene, CDR1 is DFQATT and CDR2 is SNEGSKA (reference sequence). V lost 4 bases to trimming and J lost 2 bases, with 3 bases between them. The CDR3 spans 12 residues. CDR3 loop: CSAKAGANVLTF. As DNA, the CDR3 is TGCAGTGCTAAGGCTGGGGCCAACGTCCTGACTTTC.

This clonotype was observed many times. This sequence joins TRBV27 and TRBJ2-3; 15 bases line up with TRBD2. Germline CDR1 reads MNHEY; CDR2 reads SMNVEV (reference sequence). The CDR3 is 17 amino acids. J lost 6 bases, V lost 8 bases, and 12 bases had no gene match. In DNA, the CDR3 is TGTGCCAGCTGTACCGGGACTAGCGGGGGGAGGGCGGATACGCAGTATTTT. Its translation is CASCTGTSGGRADTQYF.

Many counts were recorded for this clonotype. The chain uses TRBV7-9 and TRBJ2-5, with D possibly matching TRBD1 (6 bases). In germline, CDR1 is SEHNR, CDR2 FQNEAQ (reference sequence). The V gene lost 4 bases and the J gene lost 3 bases, with 15 bases spanning the gap. The length of the CDR3 is 15 residues. CDR3 bases: TGTGCCAGCAGCTCTCCATACCGGACAGAAGAGACCCAGTACTTC. Translated: CASSSPYRTEETQYF.

To note about this clonotype: This sequence may be a read error, since a much larger clone differs from it by one base. The chain recombines TRBV6-5 with TRBJ2-7; D remains unclear. The CDR3 covers 15 residues. Trimming removed 0 bases from V and 0 bases from J, with 9 bases in between. Per the germline V gene, CDR1 is MNHEY and CDR2 is SVGAGI. CDR3 amino acids: CASSYSRLASYEQYF. DNA for the CDR3: TGTGCCAGCAGTTACTCGAGGTTAGCCTCCTACGAGCAGTACTTC.